This passage covers 13 T cell receptor beta chains from one sample sequenced in a study of blood T cell repertoires in COVID-19. Measured with immunoSEQ multiplex PCR; TCRdb has only the in-frame clones, and not every one. This table holds 60,000 or so clones, about nine tenths found once. Material: peripheral blood. The source of these receptors is a human donor with acute or convalescent COVID-19. The donor label of this sample is uncertain.

V gene TRBV19 combines with J gene TRBJ1-1; TRBD1 aligns across 8 bases. V shed 6 bases and J 4 bases; nucleotides not matched to a gene: 10. Germline-derived CDR1 and CDR2 are LNHDA and SQIVND (reference sequence). There are 15 residues in the CDR3. CDR3 in DNA: TGTGCCAGTAGAAAACAGGGGGTCGTGAGCACTGAAGCTTTCTTT. Translated, it gives CASRKQGVVSTEAFF.

The chain uses TRBV27 and TRBJ2-7; perhaps TRBD1 as D (5 bases). This CDR3 comprises 13 residues. Trimming cost V 2 bases and J 7 bases, with 12 bases left between them. Germline assignment: CDR1 MNHEY and CDR2 SMNVEV (reference sequence). The CDR3 loop reads CASSLSRVREQYF. CDR3 sequence (DNA): TGTGCCAGCAGTTTAAGCAGGGTGCGAGAGCAGTACTTC.

The V and J genes are TRBV3-1 (or the pseudogene TRBV3-2) and TRBJ2-3, with D unresolved. The CDR3 covers 12 residues. Trimming left V 4 bases short and J 0 bases short, with 2 bases between. CDR1 is LGHDT and CDR2 is YNNKEL in the germline V gene (reference sequence). The CDR3 reads CASSPSTDTQYF. DNA of the CDR3: TGTGCCAGCAGCCCTAGCACAGATACGCAGTATTTT.

Only one count was recorded for this clone. The chain uses TRBV10-3 and TRBJ1-1; D remains ambiguous. CDR3 length: 13 residues. The germline V gene encodes CDR1 ENHRY and CDR2 SYGVKD. V was clipped by 9 bases and J by 6 bases, with 17 bases between them. CDR3: CAIGNGRTSEAFF. In DNA, the CDR3 is TGTGCCATTGGCAATGGCCGCACCTCTGAAGCTTTCTTT.

The rearrangement joins TRBV13 to TRBJ2-1, with a possible D match to TRBD2 (5 bases). The germline V gene encodes CDR1 PRHDT and CDR2 FYEKMQ (reference sequence). The CDR3 consists of 16 residues. V was clipped by 5 bases and J by 6 bases, with 20 bases between them. The CDR3 reads CASSLLVPARVNEQFF. The DNA of the CDR3 is TGTGCCAGCAGCCTATTGGTACCGGCGAGGGTCAATGAGCAGTTCTTC.

CDR3 DNA sequence: TGTGCCAGCAGCTTGGGTGGACAGATTTACAATGAGCAGTTCTTC. Translated: CASSLGGQIYNEQFF. The chain couples TRBV5-4 to TRBJ2-1, with D perhaps TRBD1 (6 bases). The ends were cut back, 0 bases at V and 4 bases at J, with 11 bases in the middle. Germline lookup yields CDR1 SGHNT and CDR2 YYREEE (reference sequence). The CDR3 covers 15 residues.

This chain uses TRBV19 with TRBJ2-1; a possible D gene is TRBD2 (7 bases). The V end lost 6 bases, the J end lost 4 bases, and 19 bases lay between the germline ends. CDR1 and CDR2 (germline): LNHDA, SQIVND (reference sequence). The CDR3 covers 16 residues. The CDR3 DNA follows: TGTGCCAGTAGAAGACGAGGGGGGGCGGATTACAATGAGCAGTTCTTC. This codes for CASRRRGGADYNEQFF.

This sequence joins TRBV10-3 and TRBJ2-7; 9 bases map to TRBD1. Germline V gene data show CDR1 as ENHRY and CDR2 as SYGVKD. The CDR3 spans 16 residues. The trim removed 4 bases at V and 0 bases at J, leaving 7 bases unmatched. Written as DNA, the CDR3 is TGTGCCATCAGTGGTAGACAGGGGGGGAACTCCTACGAGCAGTACTTC. As protein: CAISGRQGGNSYEQYF.

This chain joins TRBV28 and TRBJ2-2, with D perhaps matching TRBD2 (6 bases). CDR3 length: 14 residues. V lost 8 bases and J 5 bases, leaving 15 bases between the germline ends. The germline V gene encodes CDR1 MDHEN and CDR2 SYDVKM. The CDR3 region has the DNA TGTGCCAGCGCAGCGGGCGGCCATACCGGGGAGCTGTTTTTT. This sequence encodes CASAAGGHTGELFF.

The chain couples TRBV5-4 to TRBJ1-2, with 7 bases lining up with TRBD1. The trim removed 2 bases at V and 4 bases at J, leaving 5 bases unmatched. CDR1 is SGHNT and CDR2 is YYREEE in the germline V gene (reference sequence). There are 14 residues in the CDR3. The CDR3 region has the DNA TGTGCCAGCAGCTTACAGGGGTTCCGCTATGGCTACACCTTC. Its translation: CASSLQGFRYGYTF. Together with reference TRBV5-4 and TRBJ1-2, the CDR3 gives the full variable domain: ETGVTQSPTHLIKTRGQQVTLRCSSQSGHNTVSWYQQALGQGPQFIFQYYREEENGRGNFPPRFSGLQFPNYSSELNVNALELDDSALYLCASSLQGFRYGYTFGSGTRLTVV.

The chain is built from TRBV9 and TRBJ1-2; 10 nucleotides line up with TRBD1. The length of the CDR3 is 15 residues. Trimming at V came to 4 bases and at J to 2 bases, leaving 5 bases not matched to a gene. Germline V CDR1 and CDR2: SGDLS, YYNGEE. The CDR3 nucleotides read TGTGCCAGCAGCTTCGGACAGGGGGTAAACTATGGCTACACCTTC. Translation: CASSFGQGVNYGYTF.

The J gene is TRBJ2-7, the V gene TRBV19, with 11 bases matching TRBD2. CDR3 length equals 15 residues. The trim removed 0 bases at V and 2 bases at J, leaving 0 bases unmatched. CDR1 is LNHDA, CDR2 SQIVND, per germline (reference sequence). The CDR3 reads CASSIELAGAYEQYF. Here the CDR3 DNA reads TGTGCCAGTAGTATAGAACTAGCGGGGGCCTACGAGCAGTACTTC.

The chain has TRBV5-1 and TRBJ2-3, with 9 bases lining up with TRBD2. The V gene's germline CDR1 is SGHRS and CDR2 YFSETQ. Trimming removed 2 bases from V and 9 bases from J; junction bases left unmatched: 7. The CDR3 consists of 14 residues. As DNA, the CDR3 is TGCGCCAGCAGCTTTAGCGGGGGCGGGAGGACGCAGTATTTT. Its translation: CASSFSGGGRTQYF.